This entry features one T cell receptor (beta chain) sequence. This clone was recorded once. Its recognized antigen is unknown. Nothing much larger sits one base from this clone, and base qualities are not available. This entry belongs to a study of T cell responses to AZD1222 COVID-19 vaccine (dated by TCRdb to the early 2020s). Describing the broader study: A total of 240 or so trial participants underwent TCR sequencing, of whom roughly 210 had received two doses of AZD1222 and about 25 had received two doses of the MenACWY control vaccine. Trial participants were enrolled by age into subgroups of 18-55, 56-69 and 70-plus years, and around 150, 28 and 57 TCR-sequenced participants, respectively, were included in these subgroups. Findings and caveats that apply to the study as a whole: The whole spike protein was spanned by vaccine-associated CD4 TCRs, and dominant responses were seen in regions 160-218 and 743-854. Because no samples from the day 14 peak response were available, repertoires could be characterized only after the peak T cell response. Spike-specific TCR breadth and depth rose significantly after two AZD1222 doses compared with day 0 and with MenACWY recipients. Only five to seven AZD1222 recipients were SARS-CoV-2 seropositive at baseline, limiting conclusions about previously exposed vaccinees. In the small 56-69-year group, the increase in depth fell short of significance, most likely because of low power. Participants were mostly white British and included more females than males, and it was suggested by the authors that clonal diversity may have been underestimated. Epitopes outside the regions mutated in the B.1.351 and B.1.1.7 variants were reportedly recognized by nearly half of the unique spike-specific TCRs.

The time point label, as the study defines it: baseline before first vaccination. This specimen's treatment or condition label, per the study, means: meningococcal conjugate vaccine given as trial control. Samples from vaccinated people were obtained from the UK trials COV001 and COV002, which included a single-blind randomized controlled phase 2/3 trial of AZD1222 (ChAdOx1 nCoV-19) in healthy adults. For TCRbeta chain sequencing, PBMC samples from trial participants were taken at day 0 and at day 28 after the second dose. Reading from cysteine to phenylalanine, the CDR3 counts 13 amino acids. Only CDR3 DNA remains: 39 bases, in frame from the first base. CDR1 and CDR2 (MNHEY, SMNVEV) derive from the germline V gene (reference sequence). Cut back by 6 bases and 4 bases, the V and J ends lie 12 bases apart. The CDR3 regions of human TCRbeta chains were subjected to immunosequencing. The paper's data handling went like this. Repertoire TCRs were checked for matches against a reference library of SARS-CoV-2-specific TCRs that had been generated using the MIRA antigen-specificity platform. Breadth meant the fraction of unique TCRs that were SARS-CoV-2-associated, whereas depth meant the fraction of total T cells that were SARS-CoV-2-associated. Using the MIRA data, each spike-specific TCR was assigned both to the spike region to which the TCR was reactive and to a CD4 or CD8 class. Log10-transformed breadth and depth values were compared by one-way ANOVA with Sidak's multiple comparisons tests. The table was pulled from immuneACCESS by TCRdb, which kept in-frame rearrangements only. Such tables lose some clones; where checked, under half of the loss comes from unresolved V genes, and the rest has no known cause. V, J and clone size were drawn from that table, and D and trimming were deduced from the DNA. This sample gives some 100,000 clones in total; about 89% of them show up just once. The top ten clonotypes cover around 3.8% of the sample.

The chain was built from TRBV27 and TRBJ1-2; TRBD1 is possibly the D segment (5 matching bases). This material consisted of peripheral blood, taken on day 0 of MenACWY control vaccination. This sequence was found in an adult in good health. DNA sequence: TGTGCCAGCAGGGCTCAGGGCCCCTATGGCTACACCTTC. The encoded protein is CASRAQGPYGYTF.